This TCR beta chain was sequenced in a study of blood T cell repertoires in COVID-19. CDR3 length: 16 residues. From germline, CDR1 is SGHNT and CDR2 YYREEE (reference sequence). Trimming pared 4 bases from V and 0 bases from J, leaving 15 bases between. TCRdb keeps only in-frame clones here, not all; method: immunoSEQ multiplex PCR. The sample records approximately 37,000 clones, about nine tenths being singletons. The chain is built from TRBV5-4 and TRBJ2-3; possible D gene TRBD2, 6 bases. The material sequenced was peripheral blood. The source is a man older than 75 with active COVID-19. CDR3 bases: TGTGCCAGCAGCGAGGGTCGGGGGACCAGCACAGATACGCAGTATTTT. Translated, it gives CASSEGRGTSTDTQYF.